The clone carrying this T cell receptor (beta chain) was picked up a small number of times. Its antigen is not identified. The sample comes from a study of post-analysis software for immune sequencing data. Study as a whole: Disease trajectories encompassed relapsing-remitting, secondary progressive and progressive-relapsing multiple sclerosis.

Unique molecular identifiers tagged the TCR beta cDNA libraries. The T cell input of 1 to 10 million gave about half a million cDNA molecules. TCRdb redid the calling of the PCR reads with MiXCR, one entry per CDR3 protein. Found here are 750,000 to 900,000 distinct CDR3 sequences, about 45% of them singletons; the top ten hold roughly 4.9%. Study-level results: By F measure, samples from a shared preparation batch strongly co-clustered. A few TRBV segments, TRBV5-6, TRBV5-1 and TRBV20-1 among them, were found more frequent in patients than controls. Multiple sclerosis patients showed significantly lower normalized Chao1 diversity than controls did.

CDR1 is SGDLS and CDR2 is YYNGEE in the germline V gene. The CDR3 sequence is 15 residues long. The origin of this receptor is a girl aged 10-17 years with multiple sclerosis. Sequencing used blood. The chain joins TRBV9 to TRBJ2-7; unclear D gene. The last part of the DNA fits TRBJ2-4 better; the J call may be wrong. In DNA, the CDR3 is TGTGCCAGCAGCGTAGACTGGCGGCTGGGGAACATTCAGTACTTC. Its protein product is CASSVDWRLGNIQYF.